The 7 T cell receptor beta chains in this list originate from one sample, sequenced in a study of blood T cells in healthy people across ages (dated by TCRdb to about 2015). The method behind the library was 5' RACE. Data came from an Illumina HiSeq 2500. A second PCR of roughly 7 to 12 cycles was run with a J-beta primer mix and a sample-barcoded 5' primer. TCRdb reprocessing: public reads trimmed at Q25 with fastp, clones called with MiXCR, in-frame beta chains kept. Each record represents a unique CDR3 protein, reported with the most common genes and DNA among its rows. The sample table records about 1.1 million distinct CDR3 sequences; 35% to 45% of these occur just once. The ten largest clones take up 13% of the sample. The sequenced sample consisted of blood. The receptors originated from a man aged 18 to 29 in good health.

This clonotype showed up just a few times. J is TRBJ2-1 and V is TRBV20-1, with 7 positions matching TRBD1. Trimming removed 2 bases from V and 4 bases from J; junction bases left unmatched: 5. Germline V gene lookup returns CDR1 DFQATT and CDR2 SNEGSKA (reference sequence). CDR3 length: 14 amino acids. DNA of the CDR3: TGCAGTGCTAGAACTGACAGGGTTTACAATGAGCAGTTCTTC. This sequence encodes CSARTDRVYNEQFF.

The rearrangement joins TRBV19 to TRBJ1-3; 7 bases fit TRBD1. The CDR3 is 13 amino acids. With V trimmed by 4 bases and J by 7 bases, 4 bases remained unmatched. Germline-derived CDR1 and CDR2 are LNHDA and SQIVND (reference sequence). DNA of the CDR3: TGTGCCAGTAGTACAGACAGGGTGAACACCATATATTTT. This translates into CASSTDRVNTIYF.

This clonotype appeared a single time. A much larger clone sits a single nucleotide away, making a read error possible. The DNA of the CDR3 is TGTGCCAGCAGCTTAGGCAGGGAAGATGAGCAGTACTTC. It yields the protein CASSLGREDEQYF. The chain combines TRBV7-2 with TRBJ2-7, with D possibly being TRBD1 (5 bases). The CDR3 loop spans 13 amino acids. Deletions cut 1 base from V and 7 bases from J, with 11 bases between. The germline CDR1 and CDR2 sequences are SGHTA and FQGNSA.

CDR3 protein: CASSPRGRGYEQYF. The CDR3 nucleotides are TGTGCCAGCAGTCCGCGAGGCCGCGGGTACGAGCAGTACTTC. J is TRBJ2-7 and V is TRBV27; a weak D match, TRBD2 (5 bases). V was shortened by 5 bases and J by 4 bases, with 15 bases between the two germline ends. The CDR3 loop spans 14 amino acids. Germline V gene sequence: CDR1 MNHEY, CDR2 SMNVEV (reference sequence).

DNA of the CDR3: TGTGCCAGCAGTTCTTCCCGGGACACTCACAATGAGCAGTACTTC. Its protein is CASSSSRDTHNEQYF. This chain links TRBV6-6 with TRBJ2-7; D might be TRBD1 (6 bases). This CDR3 is built from 15 residues. Trimming took 4 bases from V and 7 from J, leaving 20 bases between them. Germline CDR1 and CDR2: MNHNY and SVGAGI (reference sequence).

This clonotype was seen more than once but under ten times. This chain joins TRBV20-1 and TRBJ1-6, with D perhaps TRBD1 (6 bases). CDR1 and CDR2 from the germline V gene are DFQATT and SNEGSKA (reference sequence). The V end lost 1 base, the J end lost 7 bases, and 8 bases lay between the germline ends. The CDR3 totals 13 residues. DNA for the CDR3: TGCAGTGCTAGAGGTGGACAGAATTCACCCCTCCACTTT. Amino acids: CSARGGQNSPLHF.

A few counts support this clonotype. The V and J genes are TRBV4-1 and TRBJ1-1, with 11 bases aligning to TRBD1. CDR3 length equals 16 residues. The V segment lost 4 bases and the J segment 8 bases; nucleotides outside the gene matches: 12. The V gene's germline CDR1 is MGHRA and CDR2 YSYEKL. The CDR3, as DNA: TGCGCCAGCAGCCCCGGACAGGGGGCGCAGAGGATAGAAGCTTTCTTT. This encodes CASSPGQGAQRIEAFF.